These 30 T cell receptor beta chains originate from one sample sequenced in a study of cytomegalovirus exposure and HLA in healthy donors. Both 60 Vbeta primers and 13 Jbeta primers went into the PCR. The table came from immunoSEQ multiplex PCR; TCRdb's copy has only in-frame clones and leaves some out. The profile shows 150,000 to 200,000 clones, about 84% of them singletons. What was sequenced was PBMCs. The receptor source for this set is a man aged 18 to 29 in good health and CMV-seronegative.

As DNA, the CDR3 is TGCGCCAGCAGCTTGGAGGGGATGAACACTGAAGCTTTCTTT. This encodes CASSLEGMNTEAFF. This rearrangement joins TRBV5-1 to TRBJ1-1; perhaps TRBD1 as D (5 bases). The CDR3 is 14 residues long. Trimming took 0 bases from V and 0 from J, leaving 6 bases between them. Looked up from germline, CDR1 is SGHRS and CDR2 is YFSETQ.

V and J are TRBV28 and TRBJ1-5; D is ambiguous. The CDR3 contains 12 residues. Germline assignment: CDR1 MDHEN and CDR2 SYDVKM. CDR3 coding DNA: TGTGGTTGTAGGGAGGGCAATCAGCCCCAGCATTTT. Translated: CGCREGNQPQHF.

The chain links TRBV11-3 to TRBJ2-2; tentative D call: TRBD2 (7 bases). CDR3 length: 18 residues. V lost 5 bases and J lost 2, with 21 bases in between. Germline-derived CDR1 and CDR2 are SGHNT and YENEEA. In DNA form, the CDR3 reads TGTGCCAGCAGCCCGGTGGGCGGGAGACAGGCTAACACCGGGGAGCTGTTTTTT. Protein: CASSPVGGRQANTGELFF.

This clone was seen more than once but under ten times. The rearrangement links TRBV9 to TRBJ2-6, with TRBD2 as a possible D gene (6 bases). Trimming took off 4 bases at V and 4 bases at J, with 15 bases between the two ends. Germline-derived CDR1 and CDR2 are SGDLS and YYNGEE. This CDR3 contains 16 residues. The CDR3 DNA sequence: TGTGCCAGCAGCCAACTAGCCCCCCTGGGGGCCAACGTCCTGACTTTC. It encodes CASSQLAPLGANVLTF.

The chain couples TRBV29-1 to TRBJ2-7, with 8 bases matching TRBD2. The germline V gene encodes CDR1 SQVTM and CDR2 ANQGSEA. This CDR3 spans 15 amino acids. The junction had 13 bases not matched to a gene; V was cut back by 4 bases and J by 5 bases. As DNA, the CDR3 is TGCAGCGTTGCCCCGGGACTAGGGGCCAAGGACGAGCAGTACTTC. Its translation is CSVAPGLGAKDEQYF.

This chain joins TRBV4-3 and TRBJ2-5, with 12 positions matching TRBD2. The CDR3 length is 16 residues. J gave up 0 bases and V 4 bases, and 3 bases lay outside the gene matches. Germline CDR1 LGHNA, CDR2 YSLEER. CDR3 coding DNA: TGCGCCAGCAGCCGGGGACTAGCGGGCAACCAAGAGACCCAGTACTTC. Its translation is CASSRGLAGNQETQYF.

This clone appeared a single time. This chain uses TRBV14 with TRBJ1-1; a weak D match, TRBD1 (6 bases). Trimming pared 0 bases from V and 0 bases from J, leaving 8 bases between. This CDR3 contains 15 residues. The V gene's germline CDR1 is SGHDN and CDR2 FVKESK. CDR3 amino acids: CASSQEGHMNTEAFF. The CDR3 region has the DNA TGTGCCAGCAGCCAAGAGGGACATATGAACACTGAAGCTTTCTTT.

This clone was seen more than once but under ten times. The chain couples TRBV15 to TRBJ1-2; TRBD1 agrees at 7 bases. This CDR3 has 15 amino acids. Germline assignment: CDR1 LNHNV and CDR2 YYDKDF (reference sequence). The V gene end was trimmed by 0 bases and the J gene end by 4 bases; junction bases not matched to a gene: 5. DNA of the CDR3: TGTGCCACCAGCAGAGAACAGGACAGGAGCTATGGCTACACCTTC. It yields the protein CATSREQDRSYGYTF.

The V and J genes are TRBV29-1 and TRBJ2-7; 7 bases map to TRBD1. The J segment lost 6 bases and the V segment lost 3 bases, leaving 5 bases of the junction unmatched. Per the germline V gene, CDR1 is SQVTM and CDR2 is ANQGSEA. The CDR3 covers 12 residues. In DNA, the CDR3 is TGCAGCGTTGAGACGGCAGGGGGCGAGCAGTACTTC. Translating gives CSVETAGGEQYF.

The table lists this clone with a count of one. DNA for the CDR3: TGTGCCAGCTCACCACTCAGGGTGTTCACAGATACGCAGTATTTT. Amino acids: CASSPLRVFTDTQYF. V gene TRBV18 combines with J gene TRBJ2-3; maybe TRBD1 (5 bases). The V end lost 1 base, the J end lost 2 bases, and 10 bases lay between the germline ends. Per the germline V gene, CDR1 is KGHSH and CDR2 is LQKENI. The CDR3 extends over 15 amino acids.

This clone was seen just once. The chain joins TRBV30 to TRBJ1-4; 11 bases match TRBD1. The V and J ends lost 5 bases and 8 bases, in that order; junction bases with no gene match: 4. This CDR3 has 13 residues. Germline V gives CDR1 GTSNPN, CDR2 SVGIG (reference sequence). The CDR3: CAWARDRGEKLFF. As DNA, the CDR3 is TGTGCCTGGGCCCGGGACAGGGGGGAAAAACTGTTTTTT.

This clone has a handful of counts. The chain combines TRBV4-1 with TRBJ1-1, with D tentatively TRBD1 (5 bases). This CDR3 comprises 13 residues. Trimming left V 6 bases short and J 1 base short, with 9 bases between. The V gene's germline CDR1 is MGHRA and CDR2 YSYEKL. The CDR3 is CASSQTENTEAFF. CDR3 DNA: TGCGCCAGCAGTCAGACAGAGAACACTGAAGCTTTCTTT.

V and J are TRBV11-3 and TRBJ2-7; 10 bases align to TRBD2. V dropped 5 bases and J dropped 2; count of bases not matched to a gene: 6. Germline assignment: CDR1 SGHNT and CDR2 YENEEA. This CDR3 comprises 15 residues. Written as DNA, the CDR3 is TGTGCCAGCAGCCCCGGACTAGCGGATACCTACGAGCAGTACTTC. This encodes CASSPGLADTYEQYF.

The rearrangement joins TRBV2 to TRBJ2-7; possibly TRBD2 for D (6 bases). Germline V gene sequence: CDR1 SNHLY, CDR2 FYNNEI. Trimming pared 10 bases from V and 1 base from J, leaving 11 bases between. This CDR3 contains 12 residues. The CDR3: CAIGGVSYEQYF. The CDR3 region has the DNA TGTGCCATCGGAGGGGTATCCTACGAGCAGTACTTC. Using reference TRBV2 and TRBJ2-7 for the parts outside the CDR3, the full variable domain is EPEVTQTPSHQVTQMGQEVILRCVPISNHLYFYWYRQILGQKVEFLVSFYNNEISEKSEIFDDQFSVERPDGSNFTLKIRSTKLEDSAMYFCAIGGVSYEQYFGPGTRLTVT.

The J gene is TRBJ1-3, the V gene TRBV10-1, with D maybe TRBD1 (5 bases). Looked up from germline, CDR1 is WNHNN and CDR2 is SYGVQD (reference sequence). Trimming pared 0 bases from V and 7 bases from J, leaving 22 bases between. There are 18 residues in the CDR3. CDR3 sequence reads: CASSESNVWAGPTNTIYF. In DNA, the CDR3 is TGCGCCAGCAGTGAGTCAAATGTATGGGCAGGGCCAACGAACACCATATATTTT.

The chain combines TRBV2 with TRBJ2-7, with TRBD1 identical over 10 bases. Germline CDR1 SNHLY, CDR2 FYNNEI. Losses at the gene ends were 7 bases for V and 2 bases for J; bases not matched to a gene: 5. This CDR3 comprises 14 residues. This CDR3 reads CASTRDRGAYEQYF. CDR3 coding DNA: TGTGCCAGCACACGGGACAGGGGAGCCTACGAGCAGTACTTC.

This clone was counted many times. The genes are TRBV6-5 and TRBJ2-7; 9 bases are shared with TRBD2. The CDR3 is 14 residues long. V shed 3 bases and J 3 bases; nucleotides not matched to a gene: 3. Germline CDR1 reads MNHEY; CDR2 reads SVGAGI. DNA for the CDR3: TGTGCCAGCAGTTATGTTAGCGGGGGCTACGAGCAGTACTTC. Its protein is CASSYVSGGYEQYF.

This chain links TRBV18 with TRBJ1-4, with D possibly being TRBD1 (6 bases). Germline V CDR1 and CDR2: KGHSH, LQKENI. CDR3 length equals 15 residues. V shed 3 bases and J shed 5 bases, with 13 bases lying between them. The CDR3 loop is CASSPRRTDNEKLFF. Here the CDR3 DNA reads TGTGCCAGCTCACCGCGCCGGACAGACAATGAAAAACTGTTTTTT.

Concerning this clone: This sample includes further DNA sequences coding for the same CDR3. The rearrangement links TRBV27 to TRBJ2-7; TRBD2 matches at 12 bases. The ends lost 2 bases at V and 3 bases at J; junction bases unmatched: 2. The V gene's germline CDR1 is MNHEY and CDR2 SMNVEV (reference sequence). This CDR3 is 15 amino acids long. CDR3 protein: CASSLRLAGVYEQYF. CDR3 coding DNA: TGTGCCAGCAGTTTAAGACTAGCGGGGGTCTACGAGCAGTACTTC.

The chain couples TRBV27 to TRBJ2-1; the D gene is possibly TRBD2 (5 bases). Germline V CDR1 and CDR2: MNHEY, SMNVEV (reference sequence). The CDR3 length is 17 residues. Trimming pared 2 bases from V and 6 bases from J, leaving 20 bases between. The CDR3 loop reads CASSLVSSSQYRNEQFF. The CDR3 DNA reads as TGTGCCAGCAGTTTAGTGTCTAGCTCTCAGTACCGCAATGAGCAGTTCTTC.

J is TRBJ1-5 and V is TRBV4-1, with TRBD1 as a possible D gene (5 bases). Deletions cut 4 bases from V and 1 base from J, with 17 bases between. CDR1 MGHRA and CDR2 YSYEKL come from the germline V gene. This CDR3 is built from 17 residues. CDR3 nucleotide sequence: TGCGCCAGCAGCCCCGAATCGGGGGGTCGCAGCAATCAGCCCCAGCATTTT. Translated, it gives CASSPESGGRSNQPQHF.

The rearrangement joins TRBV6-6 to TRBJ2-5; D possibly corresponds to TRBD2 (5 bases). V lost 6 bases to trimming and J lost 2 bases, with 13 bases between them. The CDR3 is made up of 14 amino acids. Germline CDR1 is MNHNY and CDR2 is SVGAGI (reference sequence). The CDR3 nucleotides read TGTGCCAGCAGGGAACCTCCGGGACAAGAGACCCAGTACTTC. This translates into CASREPPGQETQYF.

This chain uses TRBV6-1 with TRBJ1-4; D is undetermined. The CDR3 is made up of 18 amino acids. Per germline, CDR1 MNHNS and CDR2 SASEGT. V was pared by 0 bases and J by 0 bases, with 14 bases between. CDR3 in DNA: TGTGCCAGCAGTGAAGCGCCAGGAAACTTTGCAACTAATGAAAAACTGTTTTTT. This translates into CASSEAPGNFATNEKLFF.

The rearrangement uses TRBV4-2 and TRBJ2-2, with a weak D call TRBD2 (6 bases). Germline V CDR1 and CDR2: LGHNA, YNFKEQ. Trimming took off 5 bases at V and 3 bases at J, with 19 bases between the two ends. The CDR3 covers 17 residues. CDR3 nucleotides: TGTGCCAGCAGCGAACCCAGGAGGGAGGTGTACACCGGGGAGCTGTTTTTT. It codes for CASSEPRREVYTGELFF.

CDR3 region: CASSGEGRGGDEQFF. The CDR3 DNA reads as TGTGCCAGCAGTGGGGAGGGGCGGGGTGGGGATGAGCAGTTCTTC. The chain employs TRBV9 and TRBJ2-1; 7 positions agree with TRBD2. Trimming cost V 5 bases and J 8 bases; bases outside gene matches: 13. The CDR3 is made up of 15 amino acids. The germline gives CDR1 SGDLS, CDR2 YYNGEE.

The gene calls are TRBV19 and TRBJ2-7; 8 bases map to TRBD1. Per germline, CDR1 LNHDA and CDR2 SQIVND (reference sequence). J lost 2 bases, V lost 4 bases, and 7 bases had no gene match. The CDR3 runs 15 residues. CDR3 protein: CASSSGQGATYEQYF. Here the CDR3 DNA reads TGTGCCAGTAGTAGTGGCCAGGGGGCCACCTACGAGCAGTACTTC.

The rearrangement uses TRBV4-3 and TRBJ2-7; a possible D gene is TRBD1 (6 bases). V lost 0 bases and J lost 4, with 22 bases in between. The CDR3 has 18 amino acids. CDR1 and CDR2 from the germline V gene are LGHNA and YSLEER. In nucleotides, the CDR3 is TGCGCCAGCAGCCAAGATCCGCCCAGGACCAGCAGGGGATACGAGCAGTACTTC. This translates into CASSQDPPRTSRGYEQYF.

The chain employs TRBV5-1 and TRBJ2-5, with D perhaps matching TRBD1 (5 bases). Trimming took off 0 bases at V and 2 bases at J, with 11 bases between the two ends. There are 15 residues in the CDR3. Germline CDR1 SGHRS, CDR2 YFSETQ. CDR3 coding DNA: TGCGCCAGCAGCTTGGCCGTGGGGCCGCAAGAGACCCAGTACTTC. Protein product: CASSLAVGPQETQYF.

This chain's CDR3 is CASSSLQDSSGAITDTQYF. CDR3 coding DNA: TGTGCCAGCAGCTCCTTGCAGGACAGTAGCGGGGCAATCACAGATACGCAGTATTTT. The chain is built from TRBV7-2 and TRBJ2-3, with TRBD2 matching 8 bases. The V and J ends lost 4 bases and 2 bases, in that order; junction bases with no gene match: 17. The CDR3 runs 19 residues. Germline V lookup: CDR1 SGHTA, CDR2 FQGNSA.

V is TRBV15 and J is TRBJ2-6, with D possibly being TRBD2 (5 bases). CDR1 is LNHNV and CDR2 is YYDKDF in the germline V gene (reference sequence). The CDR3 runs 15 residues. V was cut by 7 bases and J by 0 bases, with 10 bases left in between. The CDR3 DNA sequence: TGTGCCACCACCGAACGGGACTCTGGGGCCAACGTCCTGACTTTC. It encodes CATTERDSGANVLTF.